The clone carrying this T cell receptor beta chain has more than one count but fewer than ten. What it binds is unknown. Trimming shortened V by 3 bases and J by 7 bases, and 9 bases separated the two germline ends. Looked up from germline, CDR1 is LGHNA and CDR2 is YNFKEQ. This CDR3 is built from 12 residues. Libraries were prepared by immunoSEQ multiplex PCR; TCRdb keeps only in-frame clonotypes and omits some of them. Altogether some 52,000 clones are present, roughly 80% being singletons, with the ten largest covering approximately 4.8%. The sample comes from a study of T cells in localized non-small cell lung cancer. Study-wide findings and caveats: Researchers found a median about 53 of the top 100 tumor clones in adjacent lung. Peak T cell clonality was found in uninvolved adjacent lung, exceeding tumor.

This TCR derives from a woman aged 35-70 years with stage II lung adenocarcinoma. Sample: PBMCs, taken before any cancer treatment. The chain combines TRBV4-2 with TRBJ1-2, with TRBD1 as a possible D gene (5 bases). CDR3 nucleotides: TGTGCCAGCAGCCATCCGGACACTGGCTACACCTTC. Translated, it gives CASSHPDTGYTF.